This T cell receptor (beta chain) was sequenced for a study of tumor-infiltrating lymphocytes in primary liver carcinoma. Reverse transcription of about 500 ng total RNA with a constant-region primer produced TCR beta cDNA. A slightly modified ARM-PCR protocol with three nested multiplex PCR rounds produced these TCR beta libraries. PCR rounds one and two used TRBV1-TRBV30 forward primers with a C-beta reverse primer for approximately 10 cycles each. TCRdb re-derived calls from the multiplex PCR reads in MiXCR, one entry per CDR3 protein. The sample yields about 120,000 distinct CDR3 sequences, 55% to 70% seen once. It was from roughly 20-30 mg of unsorted bulk tissue that RNA and DNA were co-extracted. Germline CDR1 SGHAT, CDR2 FQNNGV. V lost 4 bases, J lost 4 bases, and 14 bases stayed unmatched. The CDR3 runs to 18 residues.

Sequencing was done on a sample of tumor-adjacent normal liver tissue. This sequence originates from a woman in her sixties with primary liver carcinoma and hepatitis B virus infection. V is TRBV11-2 and J is TRBJ2-3; 10 bases line up with TRBD2. CDR3 bases: TGTGCCAGCAGCTCAGGGTCTTTACAAGCGGGAGGGGCAGATACGCAGTATTTT. It encodes CASSSGSLQAGGADTQYF.